This T cell receptor (beta chain) was observed in a study of response to subunit inactivated influenza vaccine. A single record per CDR3 protein comes from TCRdb applying MiXCR to the RT-PCR reads. The data hold 650,000 to 800,000 distinct CDR3 sequences, with less than 20% observed a single time. Trimming left V 7 bases short and J 4 bases short, with 12 bases between. This CDR3 is 14 amino acids long. CDR1 and CDR2 (germline): SGHRS, YFSETQ. This clonotype has more than one count but fewer than ten. Its antigen is currently unknown. Regarding the study as a whole: It was suggested by the authors that few new T cells are recruited by each seasonal influenza vaccination.

The sequence derives from a man aged 50 to 59 who received an inactivated influenza vaccine. Specimen: PBMCs from blood, collected about 5 days after vaccination. This chain joins TRBV5-1 and TRBJ2-6; maybe TRBD1 (6 bases). CDR3 DNA sequence: TGCGCCAGCGGAACAGGGATGGGGGCCAACGTCCTGACTTTC. Encoded protein: CASGTGMGANVLTF.